The 14 T cell receptor beta chains given below trace back to one sample, sequenced in a study of blood T cell repertoires in COVID-19. Sequencing used immunoSEQ multiplex PCR; TCRdb keeps in-frame clones, though not all of them. The sample shows 250,000 to 300,000 clones, just over 85% of them seen only once. The sequenced sample consisted of PBMCs or T cells enriched from blood (not recorded which). The receptors here all came from a man younger than 30 who had recovered from COVID-19.

This clone was picked up a small number of times. DNA for the CDR3: TGTGCCAGCAGCTTGGGACTAGCGGGAGTGAGGGAGACCCAGTACTTC. This sequence encodes CASSLGLAGVRETQYF. This chain uses TRBV5-4 with TRBJ2-5; 12 bases fit TRBD2. Germline V lookup: CDR1 SGHNT, CDR2 YYREEE (reference sequence). The CDR3 is made up of 16 amino acids. The V segment lost 0 bases and the J segment 5 bases; nucleotides outside the gene matches: 5.

This clone is a singleton in its sample. The CDR3 is CASNSGTAYEQYF. In DNA, the CDR3 is TGTGCCAGCAACTCCGGGACAGCCTACGAGCAGTACTTC. This sequence joins TRBV6-5 and TRBJ2-7, with TRBD1 matching 7 bases. With V trimmed by 7 bases and J by 2 bases, 5 bases remained unmatched. This CDR3 region has 13 residues. Looked up from germline, CDR1 is MNHEY and CDR2 is SVGAGI.

V is TRBV30 and J is TRBJ2-2; 11 positions match TRBD2. After removal of 3 bases from V and 1 base from J, the junction contained 4 bases not matched to a gene. Germline V gives CDR1 GTSNPN, CDR2 SVGIG (reference sequence). The CDR3 is 16 residues long. The CDR3 loop reads CAWSFSGRENTGELFF. The CDR3 DNA reads as TGTGCCTGGAGCTTTAGCGGGAGGGAGAACACCGGGGAGCTGTTTTTT.

The gene calls are TRBV29-1 and TRBJ1-1; no firm D call. Trimming removed 6 bases from V and 0 bases from J, with 20 bases in between. Germline V CDR1 and CDR2: SQVTM, ANQGSEA. CDR3 length: 16 amino acids. The CDR3 DNA reads TGCAGCGTGGTTTTATTCGCCGGGAGTGTGAACACTGAAGCTTTCTTT. Residues: CSVVLFAGSVNTEAFF.

V gene TRBV7-2 combines with J gene TRBJ2-5; 11 nucleotides agree with TRBD2. V trimming: 5 bases; J trimming: 6 bases; junction bases outside the gene matches: 11. Per the germline V gene, CDR1 is SGHTA and CDR2 is FQGNSA. The CDR3 totals 16 residues. The CDR3 DNA reads TGTGCCAGCAGCCCTAGCGGGGGGACTGCGGGAAAGACCCAGTACTTC. It is translated as CASSPSGGTAGKTQYF.

This rearrangement joins TRBV28 to TRBJ1-2, with 7 positions matching TRBD1. The CDR3 spans 14 residues. Germline V gene lookup returns CDR1 MDHEN and CDR2 SYDVKM. With 5 bases clipped from V and 8 bases from J, the junction kept 11 bases outside the gene matches. The CDR3 nucleotides are TGTGCCAGCAGTCCGGGACAGCTTATGAGAGGCTACACCTTC. Its translation is CASSPGQLMRGYTF.

The CDR3 spells CASSQDPGRAPSYEQYF. The CDR3 region has the DNA TGTGCCAGCAGCCAAGATCCCGGGAGGGCGCCATCCTACGAGCAGTACTTC. The rearrangement uses TRBV3-1 (or the pseudogene TRBV3-2) and TRBJ2-7, with TRBD2 matching over 8 bases. The CDR3 sequence is 17 residues long. The V segment lost 0 bases and the J segment 1 base; nucleotides outside the gene matches: 8. CDR1 is LGHDT and CDR2 is YNNKEL in the germline V gene (reference sequence).

V usage is TRBV5-1 and J usage is TRBJ1-2; D is unresolved. Germline lookup yields CDR1 SGHRS and CDR2 YFSETQ. The length of the CDR3 is 13 residues. V gave up 1 base and J gave up 8 bases, with 12 bases separating them. The CDR3 loop is CASSLLEGSGYTF. CDR3 DNA: TGCGCCAGCAGCTTGTTGGAGGGTTCGGGCTACACCTTC.

This chain uses TRBV25-1 with TRBJ2-7, with TRBD2 matching over 13 bases. Trimming at V came to 5 bases and at J to 4 bases, leaving 5 bases not matched to a gene. The CDR3 is 15 amino acids. Per germline, CDR1 MGHDK and CDR2 SYGVNS. DNA for the CDR3: TGTGCCAGCAGTCCATGGACTAGCGGGAGATACGAGCAGTACTTC. It codes for CASSPWTSGRYEQYF.

This clone has just a few counts. The chain joins TRBV7-8 to TRBJ2-3, with 10 nucleotides matching TRBD2. Unmatched junction bases numbered 6, after V lost 5 bases and J lost 4 bases. Germline loops: CDR1 SGHVS, CDR2 FQNEAQ. CDR3 length equals 15 residues. The CDR3 DNA follows: TGTGCCAGCAGCCAAGCGGGGGGGCGGTCAGATACGCAGTATTTT. Its translation: CASSQAGGRSDTQYF. Full variable domain (rest looked up from reference TRBV7-8 and TRBJ2-3): GAGVSQSPRYKVAKRGQDVALRCDPISGHVSLFWYQQALGQGPEFLTYFQNEAQLDKSGLPSDRFFAERPEGSVSTLKIQRTQQEDSAVYLCASSQAGGRSDTQYFGPGTRLTVL.

The CDR3 region is CASSFGLVYNYGYTF. DNA of the CDR3: TGCGCCAGCAGCTTCGGACTGGTATATAACTATGGCTACACCTTC. The chain employs TRBV5-1 and TRBJ1-2; D remains unclear. The germline CDR1 and CDR2 sequences are SGHRS and YFSETQ. The CDR3 contains 15 residues. Trimming stripped 2 bases from V and 1 base from J, with 12 bases between.

This chain connects TRBV3-1 (or the pseudogene TRBV3-2) to TRBJ1-3; D is undetermined. V lost 3 bases, J lost 3 bases, and 15 bases lay in between. CDR1 and CDR2 (germline): LGHDT, YNNKEL (reference sequence). There are 16 residues in the CDR3. This chain's CDR3 is CASSHLGATGGNTIYF. The CDR3 DNA sequence: TGTGCCAGCAGCCACCTCGGCGCAACGGGTGGAAACACCATATATTTT.

The CDR3 coding sequence is TGTGCCAGCTCACCTCAGGACAGGGAGGGTTCACCCCTCCACTTT. This sequence encodes CASSPQDREGSPLHF. V usage is TRBV18 and J usage is TRBJ1-6, with 8 bases identical to TRBD1. V trimming: 3 bases; J trimming: 9 bases; junction bases outside the gene matches: 7. The CDR3 runs to 15 residues. Germline V gives CDR1 KGHSH, CDR2 LQKENI.

This clone was seen a handful of times. The chain recombines TRBV6-2 or TRBV6-3 with TRBJ1-5; 8 nucleotides line up with TRBD1. The CDR3 covers 15 residues. Germline V gives CDR1 MNHEY, CDR2 SVGEGT. Trimming took 2 bases from V and 5 from J; bases not matched to a gene: 5. The CDR3 DNA reads TGTGCCAGCAGTTACACCAGGGGGCTGGATCAGCCCCAGCATTTT. This sequence encodes CASSYTRGLDQPQHF.